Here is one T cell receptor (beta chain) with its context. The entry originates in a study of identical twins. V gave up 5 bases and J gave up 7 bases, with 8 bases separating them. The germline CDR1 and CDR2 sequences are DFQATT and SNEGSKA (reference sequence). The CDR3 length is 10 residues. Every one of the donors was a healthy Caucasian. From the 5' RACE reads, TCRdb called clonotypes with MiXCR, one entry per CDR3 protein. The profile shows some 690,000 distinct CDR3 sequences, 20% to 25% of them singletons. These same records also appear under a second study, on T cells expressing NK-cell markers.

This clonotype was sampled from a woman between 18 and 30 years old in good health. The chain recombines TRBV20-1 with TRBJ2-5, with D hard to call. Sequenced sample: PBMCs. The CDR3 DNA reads TGCAGTGCTGACGGTGGGACCCAGTACTTC. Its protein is CSADGGTQYF.